These 18 T cell receptor beta chains originate from one sample sequenced in a study of CD8 T cells in ankylosing spondylitis. MiXCR was run by TCRdb on the 5' RACE reads, yielding one entry per CDR3 protein. The table records 380,000 or so distinct CDR3 sequences, 20% of them present only once. The sequenced sample was blood, either unsorted or a sorted T cell fraction (not recorded which). Every receptor here comes from a male donor with ankylosing spondylitis or in good health (not recorded which).

This chain uses TRBV11-2 with TRBJ1-1; D is unclear. The V gene lost 1 base and the J gene lost 0 bases, with 9 bases spanning the gap. The CDR3 sequence is 15 residues long. Germline values: CDR1 SGHAT, CDR2 FQNNGV. This chain's CDR3 is CASSLGTAMNTEAFF. DNA of the CDR3: TGTGCCAGCAGCTTAGGAACAGCAATGAACACTGAAGCTTTCTTT.

Notes on this clonotype: The junction and the germline gene differ at one end; a read error may be behind it. V is TRBV7-7 and J is TRBJ2-5; D may be TRBD2 (6 bases). CDR3 length: 16 residues. Germline CDR1 and CDR2: SSHAT and FNYEAQ (reference sequence). The CDR3 nucleotides read TGTGCTAGCAGCCCCCGCCCGGGACTTACCCAAGAGACCCAGTACTTC. Translating gives CASSPRPGLTQETQYF.

This clonotype was counted between two and nine times. V and J are TRBV9 and TRBJ2-7, with D perhaps TRBD2 (5 bases). This CDR3 comprises 15 residues. Per germline, CDR1 SGDLS and CDR2 YYNGEE. V lost 0 bases and J lost 1, with 11 bases in between. In nucleotides, the CDR3 is TGTGCCAGCAGCGTAGGATCCGGGGTATCCTACGAGCAGTACTTC. Amino acids: CASSVGSGVSYEQYF.

This clonotype turned up a few times. The V gene is TRBV12-3 or TRBV12-4, the J gene TRBJ2-3; unclear D gene. The CDR3 runs 13 residues. Trimming cost V 7 bases and J 4 bases, with 12 bases left between them. The CDR3 DNA is TGTGCCAGCACCCCGGTTAATTCAGATACGCAGTATTTT. As protein: CASTPVNSDTQYF.

This clonotype has more than one count but fewer than ten. The rearrangement links TRBV20-1 to TRBJ2-7; TRBD1 matches 7 bases. The CDR3 is 16 amino acids. In germline, CDR1 is DFQATT, CDR2 SNEGSKA (reference sequence). Trimming took 3 bases from V and 1 from J; bases not matched to a gene: 12. CDR3 in amino acids: CSARDQDRTLSYEQYF. CDR3 nucleotides: TGCAGTGCTAGGGACCAGGACAGGACTTTATCCTACGAGCAGTACTTC.

V usage is TRBV4-2 and J usage is TRBJ2-7; 10 bases match TRBD2. Losses at the gene ends were 1 base for V and 4 bases for J; bases not matched to a gene: 4. Per germline, CDR1 LGHNA and CDR2 YNFKEQ. The CDR3 is 15 amino acids. The DNA for the CDR3 is TGTGCCAGCAGCCAAGTCACTAGCGGGGTATACGAGCAGTACTTC. Protein: CASSQVTSGVYEQYF.

The chain combines TRBV3-1 with TRBJ2-4; D gene unclear. Germline V lookup: CDR1 LGHDT, CDR2 YNNKEL (reference sequence). This CDR3 has 14 amino acids. Trimming removed 5 bases at V and 1 base at J, with 9 bases between. The CDR3 loop reads CASSYLGAKNIQYF. Written as DNA, the CDR3 is TGTGCCAGCAGCTATTTAGGGGCCAAAAACATTCAGTACTTC.

This clonotype was seen only a few times. The V call is TRBV25-1, the J call TRBJ1-1; tentative D call: TRBD1 (6 bases). The CDR3 totals 15 residues. CDR1 is MGHDK and CDR2 is SYGVNS in the germline V gene. V gave up 2 bases and J gave up 3 bases, with 13 bases separating them. The CDR3 region has the DNA TGTGCCAGCAGTGAAGAGGGGGTAGGGGACACTGAAGCTTTCTTT. Amino acids: CASSEEGVGDTEAFF.

A few counts support this clonotype. The genes are TRBV29-1 and TRBJ2-3, with D perhaps matching TRBD2 (5 bases). Germline V gives CDR1 SQVTM, CDR2 ANQGSEA. V lost 4 bases and J lost 11, with 16 bases in between. The CDR3 covers 12 residues. The CDR3 spells CSVVDLFEGQYF. DNA of the CDR3: TGCAGCGTTGTGGACCTTTTTGAGGGGCAGTATTTT.

In this sample, this clonotype turned up a few times. The genes are TRBV20-1 and TRBJ2-5, with 11 bases lining up with TRBD2. This CDR3 contains 12 residues. CDR1 is DFQATT, CDR2 SNEGSKA, per germline (reference sequence). This CDR3 reads CRGLADQETQYF. Written as DNA, the CDR3 is TGCAGGGGACTAGCGGACCAAGAGACCCAGTACTTC.

This clonotype was counted between two and nine times. The chain uses TRBV9 and TRBJ2-2; 8 bases are shared with TRBD2. The V segment lost 4 bases and the J segment 4 bases; nucleotides outside the gene matches: 6. CDR1 SGDLS and CDR2 YYNGEE come from the germline V gene. The length of the CDR3 is 15 residues. Here the CDR3 DNA reads TGTGCCAGCAGCTCGCGGGGGGTGGGCACCGGGGAGCTGTTTTTT. Translated: CASSSRGVGTGELFF.

This CDR3 reads CASSYGLAGYEQYF. The CDR3 region has the DNA TGTGCCAGCAGCTATGGACTAGCTGGTTACGAGCAGTACTTC. The chain links TRBV12-3 or TRBV12-4 to TRBJ2-7; 8 bases are shared with TRBD2. The CDR3 totals 14 residues. The ends lost 6 bases at V and 4 bases at J; junction bases unmatched: 8.

V gene TRBV7-3 combines with J gene TRBJ2-1; D may be TRBD1 or TRBD2 (5 bases each). The CDR3 covers 13 residues. V was cut by 1 base and J by 10 bases, with 11 bases left in between. Germline V gene sequence: CDR1 SGHTA, CDR2 FQGTGA. CDR3 in amino acids: CASSLIGASEQFF. Written as DNA, the CDR3 is TGTGCCAGCAGCTTAATCGGGGCATCGGAGCAGTTCTTC.

This clonotype showed up just a few times. The chain links TRBV12-3 or TRBV12-4 to TRBJ2-3, with 7 bases matching TRBD1. V lost 6 bases and J lost 2; bases outside the gene matches: 8. CDR3 size: 15 residues. The CDR3 sequence is CASSPTGVATDTQYF. Here the CDR3 DNA reads TGTGCCAGCAGCCCTACAGGGGTGGCCACAGATACGCAGTATTTT.

The chain recombines TRBV9 with TRBJ2-5, with 7 bases identical to TRBD2. The germline gives CDR1 SGDLS, CDR2 YYNGEE. With 5 bases clipped from V and 4 bases from J, the junction kept 11 bases outside the gene matches. The CDR3 covers 15 residues. CDR3 residues: CASRRTDRGGETQYF. CDR3 DNA: TGTGCCAGCAGACGGACGGACCGCGGGGGAGAGACCCAGTACTTC.

The chain recombines TRBV11-3 with TRBJ2-2; D is possibly TRBD1 (5 bases). V was pared by 4 bases and J by 3 bases, with 12 bases between. Germline V gene lookup returns CDR1 SGHNT and CDR2 YENEEA. The CDR3 length is 15 residues. This CDR3 reads CASSSEPGYTGELFF. The CDR3 coding sequence is TGTGCCAGCAGCTCCGAGCCAGGGTACACCGGGGAGCTGTTTTTT.

The chain couples TRBV12-3 or TRBV12-4 to TRBJ2-5, with a possible D match to TRBD1 (5 bases). V was shortened by 6 bases and J by 1 base, with 12 bases between the two germline ends. This CDR3 is 14 amino acids long. The CDR3 DNA is TGTGCCAGCAGCCTTCGACAGCCCCAAGAGACCCAGTACTTC. It codes for CASSLRQPQETQYF.

This clonotype has just a few counts. The V and J genes are TRBV12-3 or TRBV12-4 and TRBJ2-3; no reliable D call. This CDR3 spans 12 amino acids. V shed 3 bases and J shed 6 bases, with 7 bases lying between them. The CDR3: CASSLYWDTQYF. CDR3 coding DNA: TGTGCCAGCAGTTTGTATTGGGATACGCAGTATTTT.